Listed below are T cell receptor beta chains from one sample, sequenced in a study of shared clonotypes between healthy human individuals. Sequencing used immunoSEQ multiplex PCR; TCRdb keeps in-frame clones, though not all of them. The sample includes some 1 million clones, around 74% of them seen just once. The sample consisted of memory CD4+ T cells sorted from blood. The receptors shown here come from a man in his late teens or twenties in good health. The CDR3 runs from the conserved cysteine through the conserved F or W. Fields, in order: D gene, V gene, J gene, clone size, CDR3 DNA, CDR3 protein. The D gene is left open where the match is weak. Some rows mark clone size as missing; the rest say once, few, many or name a class of expanded clone.

D: NA; V: TRBV29-1; J: TRBJ2-1; size: once; DNA: TGCAGCGGATGGATATACAATGAGCAGTTCTTC; CDR3: CSGWIYNEQFF
D: TRBD1; V: TRBV7-2; J: TRBJ2-5; size: NA; DNA: TGTGCCAGCAGCGGGACAGGGGGAGAGACCCAGTACTTC; CDR3: CASSGTGGETQYF
D: TRBD1; V: TRBV19; J: TRBJ1-5; size: once; DNA: TGTGCCAGTAGTATAGTCGACAGGGGCAGCAATCAGCCCCAGCATTTT; CDR3: CASSIVDRGSNQPQHF
D: NA; V: TRBV5-6; J: TRBJ2-7; size: NA; DNA: TGTGCCAGCAGCCCAACCCTAGGATTCGCGGACCCAGTCTCCTACGAGCAGTACTTC; CDR3: CASSPTLGFADPVSYEQYF
D: TRBD2; V: TRBV7-2; J: TRBJ2-7; size: once; DNA: TGTGCCAGCAGCCCAGTCGGGACTAGCGGGATATCCTACGAGCAGTACTTC; CDR3: CASSPVGTSGISYEQYF
D: TRBD1; V: TRBV5-1; J: TRBJ1-4; size: NA; DNA: TGCGCCAGCACTGTCACAGGGGTTGCAACTAATGAAAAACTGTTTTTT; CDR3: CASTVTGVATNEKLFF
D: TRBD1; V: TRBV19; J: TRBJ1-2; size: NA; DNA: TGTGCCAGTAATACTCCGGGACAGGGAATTCGGAACTATGGCTACACCTTC; CDR3: CASNTPGQGIRNYGYTF
D: NA; V: TRBV2; J: TRBJ2-5; size: NA; DNA: TGTGCCAGCAGTGAAGGGACCGGGACTCAAGAGACCCAGTACTTC; CDR3: CASSEGTGTQETQYF
D: NA; V: TRBV6-1; J: TRBJ2-3; size: NA; DNA: TGTGCCAGCAGTGCATGGGACAGCACAGATACGCAGTATTTT; CDR3: CASSAWDSTDTQYF
D: TRBD2; V: TRBV30; J: TRBJ2-5; size: once; DNA: TGTGCCTGGAGTGGAGATAGCGGGAGTAGAGAGACCCAGTACTTC; CDR3: CAWSGDSGSRETQYF
D: TRBD1; V: TRBV28; J: TRBJ2-3; size: NA; DNA: TGTGCCAGCAGTTCAACGGGACAGAAACGCACAGATACGCAGTATTTT; CDR3: CASSSTGQKRTDTQYF
D: TRBD1; V: TRBV6-1; J: TRBJ2-7; size: few; DNA: TGTGCCAGCAGCAGGACAGGCGAGAGTTCCTACGAGCAGTACTTC; CDR3: CASSRTGESSYEQYF
D: NA; V: TRBV6-5; J: TRBJ2-5; size: NA; DNA: TGTGCCAGCAGCCCCTCGTTAATAGAGACCCAGTACTTC; CDR3: CASSPSLIETQYF
D: TRBD1; V: TRBV15; J: TRBJ1-3; size: once; DNA: TGTGCCACCAGCAGAGCCCGCGACAGGGATTACACCATATATTTT; CDR3: CATSRARDRDYTIYF
D: NA; V: TRBV19; J: TRBJ1-2; size: few; DNA: TGTGCCAGTAGTAACCGGGGGTTCTATGGCTACACCTTC; CDR3: CASSNRGFYGYTF
D: NA; V: TRBV5-4; J: TRBJ2-2; size: few; DNA: TGTGCCAGCAGCTTACTAAGGGGGGCCGGGGAGCTGTTTTTT; CDR3: CASSLLRGAGELFF
D: NA; V: TRBV4-3; J: TRBJ2-5; size: NA; DNA: TGCGCCAGCAGCCAAGATAGGAAGGGATTAGAGACCCAGTACTTC; CDR3: CASSQDRKGLETQYF
D: TRBD2; V: TRBV7-2; J: TRBJ2-7; size: NA; DNA: TGTGCCAGCGGTTCGGGGGGGTTTACCTACGAGCAGTACTTC; CDR3: CASGSGGFTYEQYF
D: TRBD2; V: TRBV5-1; J: TRBJ2-2; size: NA; DNA: TGCGCCAGCAGCTTGGGACTACTAGCGGGATTCGGGGAGCTGTTTTTT; CDR3: CASSLGLLAGFGELFF
D: NA; V: TRBV7-9; J: TRBJ2-5; size: once; DNA: TGTGCCAGCAGCATAGGGTTTTTGGAGACCCAGTACTTC; CDR3: CASSIGFLETQYF
D: TRBD2; V: TRBV5-1; J: TRBJ2-1; size: few; DNA: TGCGCCAGCAGCCGGCTAGCGGGGACCAATGAGCAGTTCTTC; CDR3: CASSRLAGTNEQFF
D: TRBD1; V: TRBV9; J: TRBJ2-1; size: NA; DNA: TGTGCCAGCAGCGTTACAGGGGTCTCCTACAATGAGCAGTTCTTC; CDR3: CASSVTGVSYNEQFF